This record concerns one T cell receptor (beta chain) sequence. This clone has only a few counts. Its target antigen remains unknown. No base quality values were provided; no much bigger clone lies one nucleotide off. This sample is drawn from a study of neoadjuvant anti-PD-1 for oral cavity cancer (dated by TCRdb to the early 2020s). A note on the overall study: Patients mostly received three to four biweekly doses of nivolumab at 3 mg/kg before curative-intent surgical resection. Patients who did not progress were given a fourth nivolumab dose at about day 43 and had definitive surgical resection on days 50-56. Patients with complete response, partial response or stable disease by RECIST 1.1 were defined as responders, whereas patients with progression were defined as non-responders. There were about a dozen patients in the parent correlative cohort, and the response rate was less than 40%.

According to the germline V gene, CDR1 reads MNHNS and CDR2 reads SASEGT. Spanning cysteine to phenylalanine, the CDR3 consists of 18 amino acids. Kept here is only the CDR3 DNA, which spans 54 bases and is read in frame from base 1. V is cut by 0 bases and J by 2 bases, and the space between the germline ends is 17 bases. What the authors observed across the whole study: Higher pretreatment blood Treg/Th17 ratios correlated with higher pretreatment blood TCRbeta clonality and lower post-treatment tumor TCRbeta clonality. Within PBMCs, T cell clonality (Gini index) was significantly higher in non-responders than responders after neoadjuvant nivolumab. TCR analyses included only three patients per response group, and the authors called for larger cohorts for validation.

For deep sequencing, PBMC libraries mostly used approximately 500 ng of input genomic DNA, with six replicates for each sample. The immunoSEQ hsTCRbeta kit was used to prepare TCRbeta libraries according to the manufacturer's instructions. The finished libraries were brought together in one pool at approximately 3 nM, which was then read using an Illumina NovaSeq 6000 S4 flow cell. In the paper's pipeline: The immunoSEQ Analyzer was used for raw data preprocessing and quality control. The analysis was restricted to productive rearrangements, with each unique CDR3 amino acid sequence defining a clonotype. Repertoire clonality was estimated as the Gini-Simpson index, computed with the R package tcR. Student's t test was used to compare Gini indices, while Pearson correlation assessed associations with tumor size change. As stored in TCRdb, this immuneACCESS dataset retains in-frame rearrangements with V and J assigned. A fraction of the clones does not appear; measured against another copy, unresolved V genes explain less than half of the discrepancy, and the remainder lacks a known reason. The V and J calls and clone size are taken from that table; D and trimming were inferred from the DNA. Recorded for this sample are over 11,000 clones; roughly 73% of them occurred a single time. In total, the top ten clones hold 2.5% to 3.5% of the sample.

This specimen's time point label, interpreted: before neoadjuvant nivolumab. None of the patients had received prior systemic or radiation treatment, and all were newly diagnosed with stage II-IVA oral cavity squamous cell carcinoma. The cohort consisted of patients with HPV-negative, locally advanced oral cavity squamous cell carcinoma. Peripheral blood mononuclear cells were analyzed directly and were not maintained or expanded in culture. Samples came from a longitudinal correlative study of a single-arm phase II trial of neoadjuvant nivolumab in oral cavity squamous cell carcinoma. Subject-matched pre- and post-treatment PBMCs and tumors from three responders and three non-responders underwent genomic DNA-based TCRbeta sequencing. Peripheral blood mononuclear cells were collected once before nivolumab treatment and again after treatment, at the time of surgery. The Maxwell RSC DNA from Cells kit was used to isolate genomic DNA from PBMCs.

The sequenced sample was PBMCs, obtained before nivolumab (anti-PD-1) treatment. The clonotype was recovered from a person aged 35-80 years with oral cavity squamous cell carcinoma. Rearrangement joined TRBV6-1 to TRBJ2-1; the D gene is perhaps TRBD2, from 6 matching bases. The CDR3 region: CASSEARRLSGAYNEQFF. The nucleotide sequence reads as follows: TGTGCCAGCAGTGAAGCGCGTCGTCTTAGCGGTGCCTACAATGAGCAGTTCTTC.